These 31 T cell receptor beta chains came from one sample sequenced in a study of shared clonotypes between healthy human individuals. The table came from immunoSEQ multiplex PCR; TCRdb's copy has only in-frame clones and leaves some out. Among hundreds of thousands of clones, 55% to 75% were seen once, and the ten largest hold approximately 1.8%. Sequencing was carried out using memory CD4+ T cells sorted from blood. Subset indicated: CD45RA-negative fraction. The source is a woman in her twenties or thirties in good health.

This clone was observed a handful of times. The V call is TRBV28, the J call TRBJ2-1; D might be TRBD1 or TRBD2, each matching 6 bases. This CDR3 comprises 13 residues. V was pared by 9 bases and J by 16 bases, with 25 bases between. Germline CDR1 reads MDHEN; CDR2 reads SYDVKM. Here the CDR3 reads CASTLHLRDKTFF. In nucleotides, the CDR3 is TGTGCCAGTACACTACACCTGCGGGACAAAACTTTCTTC.

With respect to this clone: The junction departs from the called germline gene at one end, perhaps through a read error. V gene TRBV30 combines with J gene TRBJ1-2; 8 bases align to TRBD1. Germline V gene data show CDR1 as GTSNPN and CDR2 as SVGIG (reference sequence). This CDR3 is 11 amino acids long. CDR3 sequence: CAWRATGVAIF. The CDR3 DNA reads TGTGCCTGGAGGGCGACAGGGGTTGCAATCTTC.

This sequence joins TRBV4-1 and TRBJ2-5; either TRBD1 or TRBD2 may fit D (6 bases each). V shed 1 base and J shed 6 bases, with 12 bases lying between them. The length of the CDR3 is 14 residues. From germline, CDR1 is MGHRA and CDR2 YSYEKL. CDR3 DNA sequence: TGCGCCAGCAGCCAAGCCGGGGGCGGAAAGACCCAGTACTTC. Encoded protein: CASSQAGGGKTQYF.

Notes on this clone: Other DNA sequences in the same sample also yield this CDR3. The chain is built from TRBV27 and TRBJ2-5; possible D gene TRBD1, 5 bases. The CDR3 loop spans 13 amino acids. The germline V gene has CDR1 MNHEY and CDR2 SMNVEV (reference sequence). V lost 3 bases to trimming and J lost 2 bases, with 7 bases between them. The CDR3 protein is CASSFQGQETQYF. The DNA for the CDR3 is TGTGCCAGCAGTTTTCAGGGTCAAGAGACCCAGTACTTC.

The chain couples TRBV18 to TRBJ2-1; 7 nucleotides line up with TRBD1. This CDR3 has 15 amino acids. Germline V gene sequence: CDR1 KGHSH, CDR2 LQKENI. Losses at the gene ends were 6 bases for V and 2 bases for J; bases not matched to a gene: 7. The CDR3 DNA reads as TGTGCCAGCTCTCTGAATCAGGGGGCCTACAATGAGCAGTTCTTC. This encodes CASSLNQGAYNEQFF.

This clone was seen more than once but under ten times. The chain employs TRBV6-5 and TRBJ2-7, with 7 bases fitting TRBD2. V dropped 5 bases and J dropped 1; count of bases not matched to a gene: 8. The CDR3 contains 15 residues. CDR1 and CDR2 from the germline V gene are MNHEY and SVGAGI. CDR3 sequence (DNA): TGTGCCAGCAGTCGGAGCGGGATTAGTTCCTACGAGCAGTACTTC. It codes for CASSRSGISSYEQYF.

V gene TRBV28 combines with J gene TRBJ1-2; TRBD1 agrees at 8 bases. The length of the CDR3 is 14 residues. CDR1 is MDHEN, CDR2 SYDVKM, per germline. J lost 4 bases, V lost 7 bases, and 8 bases had no gene match. The CDR3 DNA follows: TGTGCCAGCATCCCCCCTACAGGGGGCTATGGCTACACCTTC. Translated: CASIPPTGGYGYTF.

The CDR3 region is CSARASGNTIYF. The CDR3 coding sequence is TGCAGCGCCCGAGCCTCTGGAAACACCATATATTTT. The chain joins TRBV29-1 to TRBJ1-3; D remains ambiguous. The CDR3 totals 12 residues. Looked up from germline, CDR1 is SQVTM and CDR2 is ANQGSEA. V lost 7 bases, J lost 0 bases, and 7 bases lay in between. The full variable domain, with the rest looked up from reference TRBV29-1 and TRBJ1-3, is SAVISQKPSRDICQRGTSLTIQCQVDSQVTMMFWYRQQPGQSLTLIATANQGSEATYESGFVIDKFPISRPNLTFSTLTVSNMSPEDSSIYLCSARASGNTIYFGEGSWLTVV.

The chain links TRBV6-1 to TRBJ1-5; unclear D gene. The CDR3 extends over 17 amino acids. V lost 0 bases and J lost 0, with 12 bases in between. Germline assignment: CDR1 MNHNS and CDR2 SASEGT. The CDR3 protein is CASSEAVNTDSNQPQHF. CDR3 in DNA: TGTGCCAGCAGTGAAGCTGTCAACACGGATAGCAATCAGCCCCAGCATTTT.

This clone has only a few counts. The chain is built from TRBV28 and TRBJ1-1; D is unclear. V was cut by 3 bases and J by 4 bases, with 18 bases left in between. The CDR3 contains 16 residues. Per germline, CDR1 MDHEN and CDR2 SYDVKM. The CDR3 DNA reads TGTGCCAGCAGTTTCTCGTTTAGGGAGGCGGCCACTGAAGCTTTCTTT. It is translated as CASSFSFREAATEAFF.

This clone was observed a handful of times. This chain links TRBV7-9 with TRBJ1-1; D gene ambiguous. CDR3 length: 12 residues. V was cut by 5 bases and J by 5 bases, with 9 bases left in between. CDR1 and CDR2 (germline): SEHNR, FQNEAQ (reference sequence). CDR3 bases: TGTGCCAGCAGCGTCGACCCGACTGAAGCTTTCTTT. It is translated as CASSVDPTEAFF.

This sequence joins TRBV19 and TRBJ2-1; 9 bases align to TRBD2. The CDR3 is 15 residues long. CDR1 and CDR2 from the germline V gene are LNHDA and SQIVND (reference sequence). The trim removed 8 bases at V and 4 bases at J, leaving 9 bases unmatched. The CDR3 DNA follows: TGTGCCAGTTCCTCCCAGCTAGCGGGGTACAATGAGCAGTTCTTC. Its translation is CASSSQLAGYNEQFF.

The CDR3 DNA reads TGTGCCAGCAGTGGGCAGCTTAGCACAGATACGCAGTATTTT. Protein sequence: CASSGQLSTDTQYF. This chain uses TRBV2 with TRBJ2-3; no firm D call. V was trimmed by 4 bases and J by 0 bases, leaving 8 bases between them. The CDR3 totals 14 residues. Looked up from germline, CDR1 is SNHLY and CDR2 is FYNNEI.

The chain recombines TRBV18 with TRBJ2-3, with D unclear. The V and J ends lost 4 bases and 5 bases respectively, with 16 bases between them. The CDR3 is 15 residues long. Per germline, CDR1 KGHSH and CDR2 LQKENI. DNA for the CDR3: TGTGCCAGCTCACAGCTTTCCGGGTTAGGAGATACGCAGTATTTT. It codes for CASSQLSGLGDTQYF.

The V call is TRBV9, the J call TRBJ2-1; 9 nucleotides match TRBD2. The junction had 5 bases not matched to a gene; V was cut back by 1 base and J by 6 bases. The CDR3 runs to 15 residues. Germline loops: CDR1 SGDLS, CDR2 YYNGEE. CDR3: CASSVSGGRANEQFF. Written as DNA, the CDR3 is TGTGCCAGCAGCGTATCTGGCGGGAGGGCCAATGAGCAGTTCTTC. Full variable domain (rest looked up from reference TRBV9 and TRBJ2-1): DSGVTQTPKHLITATGQRVTLRCSPRSGDLSVYWYQQSLDQGLQFLIQYYNGEERAKGNILERFSAQQFPDLHSELNLSSLELGDSALYFCASSVSGGRANEQFFGPGTRLTVL.

The chain links TRBV5-5 to TRBJ1-5; D not resolved. The germline V and J ends were trimmed by 0 bases and 8 bases, with 15 bases remaining between them. This CDR3 comprises 15 residues. CDR1 SGHKS and CDR2 YYEKEE come from the germline V gene (reference sequence). The CDR3 reads CASSLATTDSEPQHF. The DNA for the CDR3 is TGTGCCAGCAGCTTGGCCACCACAGATTCGGAGCCCCAGCATTTT.

This clone has just one count. The J gene is TRBJ2-3, the V gene TRBV28, with 12 bases matching TRBD2. This CDR3 spans 15 amino acids. CDR1 is MDHEN and CDR2 is SYDVKM in the germline V gene. V shed 6 bases, J shed 1 base, and the junction held 2 bases outside the gene matches. The CDR3 loop is CASSSSGRGTDTQYF. The DNA of the CDR3 is TGTGCCAGCAGCTCTAGCGGGAGGGGCACAGATACGCAGTATTTT.

This chain uses TRBV11-2 with TRBJ2-3, with 8 bases matching TRBD2. Germline V lookup: CDR1 SGHAT, CDR2 FQNNGV. The CDR3 length is 17 residues. V lost 1 base and J lost 2; bases outside the gene matches: 8. CDR3 sequence: CASSLGVSGDYTDTQYF. The CDR3 nucleotides read TGTGCCAGCAGCTTAGGGGTTAGCGGGGACTACACAGATACGCAGTATTTT. Combining the CDR3 with reference TRBV11-2 and TRBJ2-3 gives the whole variable domain EAGVAQSPRYKIIEKRQSVAFWCNPISGHATLYWYQQILGQGPKLLIQFQNNGVVDDSQLPKDRFSAERLKGVDSTLKIQPAKLEDSAVYLCASSLGVSGDYTDTQYFGPGTRLTVL.

The chain employs TRBV4-1 and TRBJ2-1; the D gene could be TRBD1 or TRBD2 (5 bases each). With 0 bases removed from V and 11 bases from J, the gap between germline ends came to 23 bases. CDR1 is MGHRA and CDR2 is YSYEKL in the germline V gene. The CDR3 totals 17 residues. CDR3 nucleotides: TGCGCCAGCAGCCAAGAAGCCGCGAGGGGAAAGACGTCTCAGCAGTTCTTC. Its protein is CASSQEAARGKTSQQFF.

This chain joins TRBV10-1 and TRBJ2-1; the D gene is possibly TRBD1 (6 bases). V lost 6 bases and J 6 bases, leaving 15 bases between the germline ends. CDR1 WNHNN and CDR2 SYGVQD come from the germline V gene (reference sequence). This CDR3 has 14 amino acids. The CDR3 region has the DNA TGCGCCAGCAGCCCCTGGGACAAGCGCAATGAGCAGTTCTTC. Translating it yields CASSPWDKRNEQFF.

This clone came up many times. Other DNA variants within this sample encode the same CDR3. The chain recombines TRBV5-1 with TRBJ1-2; possibly TRBD1 for D (5 bases). Trimming took 0 bases from V and 2 from J, leaving 5 bases between them. Looked up from germline, CDR1 is SGHRS and CDR2 is YFSETQ. The CDR3 is 13 residues long. This CDR3 is CASSLGTNYGYTF. The CDR3 coding sequence is TGCGCCAGCAGCTTGGGGACAAACTATGGCTACACCTTC.

CDR3 DNA: TGTGCCAGCAGCTTAGCCTGGGAGCAGTACTTC. It is translated as CASSLAWEQYF. The V call is TRBV7-9, the J call TRBJ2-7; the D is unclear. This CDR3 is built from 11 residues. Germline V gives CDR1 SEHNR, CDR2 FQNEAQ (reference sequence). Trimming took 0 bases from V and 7 from J, leaving 4 bases between them.

The V and J genes are TRBV7-9 and TRBJ2-3; possibly TRBD1 or TRBD2 for D (6 bases each). V gave up 5 bases and J gave up 1 base, with 16 bases separating them. This CDR3 is 16 amino acids long. The germline CDR1 and CDR2 sequences are SEHNR and FQNEAQ (reference sequence). The CDR3 spells CASSTRTGTGTDTQYF. CDR3 DNA sequence: TGTGCCAGCAGCACGCGAACAGGGACTGGCACAGATACGCAGTATTTT.

Worth noting for this clone: Other nucleotide sequences in the sample specify the same CDR3. The chain recombines TRBV5-1 with TRBJ1-5; D is uncertain. V lost 0 bases, J lost 2 bases, and 3 bases lay in between. The CDR3 is 13 amino acids. In germline, CDR1 is SGHRS, CDR2 YFSETQ. CDR3 protein: CASSLDGNQPQHF. The CDR3, as DNA: TGCGCCAGCAGCTTGGATGGCAATCAGCCCCAGCATTTT. The whole variable domain, filled in from reference TRBV5-1 and TRBJ1-5, reads KAGVTQTPRYLIKTRGQQVTLSCSPISGHRSVSWYQQTPGQGLQFLFEYFSETQRNKGNFPGRFSGRQFSNSRSEMNVSTLELGDSALYLCASSLDGNQPQHFGDGTRLSIL.

This clone was picked up a small number of times. The chain is built from TRBV28 and TRBJ1-2; D gene unclear. Trimming stripped 6 bases from V and 4 bases from J, with 15 bases between. The CDR3 totals 14 residues. CDR1 is MDHEN, CDR2 SYDVKM, per germline. In DNA form, the CDR3 reads TGTGCCAGCAGATCCGATTCGGGTGGCTATGGCTACACCTTC. This translates into CASRSDSGGYGYTF.

This chain uses TRBV6-1 with TRBJ1-2; D is uncertain. This CDR3 is 13 amino acids long. Germline CDR1 is MNHNS and CDR2 is SASEGT. Deletions cut 2 bases from V and 7 bases from J, with 11 bases between. The CDR3 nucleotides read TGTGCCAGCAGTGAATGGGGAATCGGTGGCTACACCTTC. Protein: CASSEWGIGGYTF.

The chain joins TRBV28 to TRBJ2-7; D is undetermined. CDR1 is MDHEN and CDR2 is SYDVKM in the germline V gene. The CDR3 is 13 amino acids. Trimming left V 3 bases short and J 3 bases short, with 9 bases between. The CDR3 coding sequence is TGTGCCAGCAGTTTTGGAAGAGGCTACGAGCAGTACTTC. This encodes CASSFGRGYEQYF. Filled out from reference TRBV28 and TRBJ2-7, the complete variable domain reads DVKVTQSSRYLVKRTGEKVFLECVQDMDHENMFWYRQDPGLGLRLIYFSYDVKMKEKGDIPEGYSVSREKKERFSLILESASTNQTSMYLCASSFGRGYEQYFGPGTRLTVT.

The chain links TRBV29-1 to TRBJ2-7; D gene uncertain. From germline, CDR1 is SQVTM and CDR2 ANQGSEA. Trimming removed 4 bases at V and 2 bases at J, with 9 bases between. CDR3 length equals 12 residues. The CDR3 protein is CSVGVSPYEQYF. CDR3 nucleotides: TGCAGCGTTGGAGTCAGTCCCTACGAGCAGTACTTC.

The rearrangement links TRBV10-2 to TRBJ1-2; 8 positions match TRBD1. V was clipped by 3 bases and J by 6 bases; unmatched bases: 6. This CDR3 has 14 residues. Germline assignment: CDR1 WSHSY and CDR2 SAAADI. CDR3: CASSDWTGYDGYTF. Here the CDR3 DNA reads TGCGCCAGCAGTGATTGGACAGGGTATGATGGCTACACCTTC.

This chain links TRBV4-2 with TRBJ2-5, with D unresolved. The J call is in doubt because the DNA end fits TRBJ2-7 better. Germline lookup yields CDR1 LGHNA and CDR2 YNFKEQ. The CDR3 runs 9 residues. This CDR3 is CAIRHEQYF. The CDR3 DNA sequence: TGTGCCATTCGGCACGAGCAGTACTTC.

V gene TRBV27 combines with J gene TRBJ1-2, with a weak D call TRBD1 (5 bases). The CDR3 loop spans 13 amino acids. Germline CDR1 reads MNHEY; CDR2 reads SMNVEV (reference sequence). V lost 7 bases to trimming and J lost 8 bases, with 17 bases between them. The CDR3 DNA reads as TGTGCCAGCACCTCGAAGGCAGGGAGGGGCTACACCTTC. Amino acid sequence: CASTSKAGRGYTF.